This T cell receptor beta chain is from a study of regulatory T cells in long-lasting Graves disease. In regard to this clonotype: Antigen specificity is unknown.

Unmatched junction bases numbered 6, after V lost 6 bases and J lost 1 base. The germline V gene encodes CDR1 SQVTM and CDR2 ANQGSEA. The CDR3 length is 14 residues. CDR3-region Arm-PCR and iRepertoire HTBI primers produced the TCR beta libraries. Original data processing: The study identified 55 to 80 TRBV and about 13 TRBJ segments across samples. TCRdb passed the multiplex PCR reads through MiXCR, listing each CDR3 protein once. TCRdb's processing, not the study's, gives the V and J calls here. The repertoire holds 450,000 to 500,000 distinct CDR3 sequences, with 15% to 20% as singletons. General study points: The sample size was small, and this may have reduced accuracy.

Time point defined: newly diagnosed GD, antithyroid drugs for less than 3 months. Generation of the TCR library employed RNA extracted from PBMCs. Graves' disease diagnosis relied on American Thyroid Association guidelines. The sample also formed part of further work on T cells in Graves' hyperthyroidism and ophthalmopathy. That report adds: With the HTBI primer set, the TCR CDR3 went through a first round of RT-PCR.

The sequencing used peripheral blood mononuclear cells (PBMCs), collected at new diagnosis, from a patient treated with antithyroid drugs. V gene TRBV29-1 combines with J gene TRBJ2-1; 7 bases are a match to TRBD2. This clonotype was sampled from a man aged 40-50 years with Graves disease. The CDR3: CSVAPSGSYNEQFF. CDR3 coding DNA: TGCAGCGTAGCCCCTAGCGGATCCTACAATGAGCAGTTCTTC.